This T cell receptor (beta chain) derives from a study of cytomegalovirus exposure and HLA in healthy donors. Study background: There were about 85 million unique TCRs (from HLA-typed donors) in an early data release. Broader study findings: Analysis was carried out at a later point, and it linked a missense DCLRE1C variant to TCR beta V- and J-gene trimming.

With regard to this clone: The antigen remains unidentified.

This PCR relied on a set of 60 Vbeta primers and 13 Jbeta primers. Per the study methods: A later analysis tallied approximately 87 million unique TCR beta chains, some 12 million of them shared. Produced via immunoSEQ multiplex PCR; TCRdb's table is partial and in-frame only. The DNA was the basis for D and trimming; V, J and clone size are from that table. The sample has approximately 84,000 clones, roughly 74% seen once. Germline CDR1 is SGHDT and CDR2 is YYEEEE. The CDR3 consists of 13 residues. The germline V and J ends were trimmed by 2 bases and 7 bases, with 10 bases remaining between them. The gene calls are TRBV5-6 and TRBJ2-1; weak D call: TRBD2 (6 bases). The clonotype comes from a man aged 35 to 55 in good health and CMV-seronegative. Sequenced: PBMCs. CDR3 region: CASSFRGLNEQFF. The CDR3 DNA sequence: TGTGCCAGCAGCTTCCGGGGACTGAATGAGCAGTTCTTC.